A single T cell receptor beta chain is shown here with its context. In the authors' workflow: Quantification of nucleated cells was approximated via reference gene primer amplification. Assay used: immunoSEQ multiplex PCR; TCRdb lists only in-frame clones, some missing. From that table come the V and J calls and clone size; the DNA was used to work out D and trimming. The sample carries under 130,000 clones, around 81% recorded once. The entry originates in a study of blood T cell repertoires in COVID-19. The CDR3 spans 15 residues. Germline CDR1 reads KGHSH; CDR2 reads LQKENI. The V and J ends lost 1 base and 1 base respectively, with 10 bases between them.

Sequencing input: peripheral blood. This clonotype was obtained from an older man with acute or convalescent COVID-19. The gene calls are TRBV18 and TRBJ1-1; possibly TRBD1 for D (6 bases). Here the CDR3 reads CASSPQGQRNTEAFF. The CDR3 DNA follows: TGTGCCAGCTCACCACAGGGACAACGGAACACTGAAGCTTTCTTT.